This T cell receptor (beta chain) emerged from a study of blood T cell repertoires in COVID-19. Study as a whole: Donors in the United States, Italy and Spain gave samples during acute or convalescent COVID-19. The analysed material was cDNA or gDNA that came from T cells, B-cell-depleted T cells, or PBMCs.

Method: immunoSEQ multiplex PCR; TCRdb's copy keeps in-frame clones and lacks some. The table shows 90,000 or so clones, with about 87% occurring only once. Material: peripheral blood. The receptor was isolated from a human donor in a cohort sampled during active COVID-19.

Written as DNA, the CDR3 is TGCGCCAGCAGCGCACAGGGGCCAACCGGGGAGCTGTTTTTT. Its translation: CASSAQGPTGELFF. The genes are TRBV10-2 and TRBJ2-2; 7 nucleotides match TRBD1. The CDR3 has 14 residues. V trimming: 6 bases; J trimming: 5 bases; junction bases outside the gene matches: 6. In germline, CDR1 is WSHSY, CDR2 SAAADI.